This TCR beta chain was identified during a study of neurological immune-mediated disorders. Study-wide points: Among expanded clones, no CDR3 amino acid sequences were shared across subjects, a pattern suggesting private repertoires in all groups.

The unsorted libraries originated from 2 million PBMCs kept at -80 C. At least ten counts were recorded for this clonotype. The antigen is undetermined. Synthesis of cDNA was performed by 5'RACE using 10-nucleotide random UMIs. TCRdb reprocessed the 5' RACE reads with MiXCR, giving one entry per CDR3 protein. The sample contains roughly 120,000 distinct CDR3 sequences, 3% to 3.5% of which appear only once. The sample consisted of PBMCs. The sequence was obtained from a woman in her 30s with multiple sclerosis.

The CDR3 DNA sequence: TGTGCCAGCAGTGGGTATCCTCCGGCCCTCCACTTT. Amino acids: CASSGYPPALHF. The chain uses TRBV25-1 and TRBJ1-6; the D is unclear. The germline CDR1 and CDR2 sequences are MGHDK and SYGVNS. V lost 4 bases to trimming and J lost 14 bases, with 12 bases between them. CDR3 size: 12 residues.